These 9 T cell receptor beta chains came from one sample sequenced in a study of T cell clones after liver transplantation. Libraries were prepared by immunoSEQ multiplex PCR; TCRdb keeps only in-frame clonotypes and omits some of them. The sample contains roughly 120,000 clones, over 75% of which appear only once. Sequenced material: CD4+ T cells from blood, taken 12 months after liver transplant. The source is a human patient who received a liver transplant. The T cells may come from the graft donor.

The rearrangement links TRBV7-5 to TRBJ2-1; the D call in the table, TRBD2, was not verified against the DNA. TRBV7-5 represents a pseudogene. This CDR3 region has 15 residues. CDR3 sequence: CARSLDVAECGEQFF. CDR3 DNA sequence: TGTGCCAGAAGCTTAGACGTCGCAGAGTGCGGGGAGCAGTTCTTC.

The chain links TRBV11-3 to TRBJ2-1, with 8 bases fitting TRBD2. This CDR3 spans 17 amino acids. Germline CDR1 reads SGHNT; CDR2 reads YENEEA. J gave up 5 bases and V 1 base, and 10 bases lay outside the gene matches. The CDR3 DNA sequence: TGTGCCAGCAGCTTAGCGACCGGGAGGGGGACAAACAATGAGCAGTTCTTC. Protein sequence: CASSLATGRGTNNEQFF.

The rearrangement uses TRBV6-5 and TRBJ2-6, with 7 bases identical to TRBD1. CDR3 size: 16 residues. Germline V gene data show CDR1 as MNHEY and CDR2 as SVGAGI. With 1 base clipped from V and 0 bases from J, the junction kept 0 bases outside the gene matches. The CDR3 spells CASSYWTGSGANVLTF. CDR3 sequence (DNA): TGTGCCAGCAGTTACTGGACAGGCTCTGGGGCCAACGTCCTGACTTTC.

The CDR3 nucleotides are TGTGCCAGTAGTTCTCAAGGGACCGAGCAGTACTTC. It translates to CASSSQGTEQYF. This chain connects TRBV19 to TRBJ2-7, with D tentatively TRBD1 or TRBD2 (5 bases each). Germline loops: CDR1 LNHDA, CDR2 SQIVND (reference sequence). This CDR3 spans 12 amino acids. Trimming shortened V by 5 bases and J by 6 bases, and 11 bases separated the two germline ends. Looking up the rest from reference TRBV19 and TRBJ2-7 gives the full variable domain: DGGITQSPKYLFRKEGQNVTLSCEQNLNHDAMYWYRQDPGQGLRLIYYSQIVNDFQKGDIAEGYSVSREKKESFPLTVTSAQKNPTAFYLCASSSQGTEQYFGPGTRLTVT.

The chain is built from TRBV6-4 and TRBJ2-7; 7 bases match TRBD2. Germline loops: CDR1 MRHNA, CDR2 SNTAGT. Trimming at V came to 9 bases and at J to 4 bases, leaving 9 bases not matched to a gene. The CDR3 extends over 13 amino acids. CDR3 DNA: TGTGCCAGACAGACTAGCAGAAGATACGAGCAGTACTTC. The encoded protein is CARQTSRRYEQYF.

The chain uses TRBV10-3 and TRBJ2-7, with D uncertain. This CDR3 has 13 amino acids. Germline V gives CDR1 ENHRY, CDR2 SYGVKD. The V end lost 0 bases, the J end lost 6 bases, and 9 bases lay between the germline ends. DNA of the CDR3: TGTGCCATCAGTGAGTCGAGCCAGATCGAGCAGTACTTC. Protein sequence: CAISESSQIEQYF.

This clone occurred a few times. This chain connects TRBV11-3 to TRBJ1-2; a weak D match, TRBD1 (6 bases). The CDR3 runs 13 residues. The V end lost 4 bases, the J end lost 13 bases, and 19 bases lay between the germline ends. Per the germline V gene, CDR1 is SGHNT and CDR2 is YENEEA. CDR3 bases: TGTGCCAGCAGCTCACTAGCAACAGGGTCTGCCACCTTC. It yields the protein CASSSLATGSATF.

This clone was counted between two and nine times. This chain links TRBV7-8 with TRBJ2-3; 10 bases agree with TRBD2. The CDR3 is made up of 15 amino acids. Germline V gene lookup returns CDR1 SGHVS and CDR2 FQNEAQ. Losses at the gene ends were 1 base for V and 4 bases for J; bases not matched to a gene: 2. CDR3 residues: CASSLGTSGSDTQYF. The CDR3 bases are TGTGCCAGCAGCTTAGGGACTAGCGGATCAGATACGCAGTATTTT.

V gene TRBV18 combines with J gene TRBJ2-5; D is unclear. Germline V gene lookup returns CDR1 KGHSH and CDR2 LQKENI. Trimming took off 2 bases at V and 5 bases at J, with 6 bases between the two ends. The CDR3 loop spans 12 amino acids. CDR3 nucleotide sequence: TGTGCCAGCTCACCAGACCGGGAGACCCAGTACTTC. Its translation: CASSPDRETQYF.